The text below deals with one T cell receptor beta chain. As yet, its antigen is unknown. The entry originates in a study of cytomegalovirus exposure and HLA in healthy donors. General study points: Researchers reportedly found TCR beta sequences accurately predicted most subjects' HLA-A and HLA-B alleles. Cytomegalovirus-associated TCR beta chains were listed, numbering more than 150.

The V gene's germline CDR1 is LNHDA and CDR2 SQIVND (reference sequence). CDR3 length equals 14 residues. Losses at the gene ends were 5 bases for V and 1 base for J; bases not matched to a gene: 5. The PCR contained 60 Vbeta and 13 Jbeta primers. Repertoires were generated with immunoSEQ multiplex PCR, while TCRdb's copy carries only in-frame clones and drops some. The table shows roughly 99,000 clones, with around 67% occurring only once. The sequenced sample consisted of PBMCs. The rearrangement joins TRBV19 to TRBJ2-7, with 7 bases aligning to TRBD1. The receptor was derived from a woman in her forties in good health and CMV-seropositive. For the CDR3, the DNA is TGTGCCAGTAGTCTACAGGGGAATTCCTACGAGCAGTACTTC. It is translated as CASSLQGNSYEQYF.